The rows below give T cell receptor beta chains drawn from one sample of a study of blood T cell repertoires in COVID-19. The method was immunoSEQ multiplex PCR; TCRdb's version includes in-frame clones alone and lacks a portion of them. The profile shows under 50,000 clones, around 77% of them singletons. Sequenced input: peripheral blood. Source of these receptors: a man older than 75 with active or convalescent COVID-19. Each CDR3 is given with its conserved first and last residue. A D gene is named only where the DNA matches it firmly. Clone size, where shown, is once, few, many, or a class for clones that have expanded.

>few|TRBJ2-3|-|TRBV11-2
TGTGCCAGCAGCTTCTCAGATACGCAGTATTTT
CASSFSDTQYF
>few|TRBJ2-6|TRBD1|TRBV24-1
TGTGCCACCAGTGATCCGACAGGGACGGACGGGGCCAACGTCCTGACTTTC
CATSDPTGTDGANVLTF
>few|TRBJ2-1|-|TRBV2
TGTGCCAGCAGTTTCCAAGGAGTGGGCAATGAGCAGTTCTTC
CASSFQGVGNEQFF
>-|TRBJ2-3|-|TRBV18
TGTGCCAGCTCACCCATGACTGCAGATACGCAGTATTTT
CASSPMTADTQYF
>-|TRBJ2-7|TRBD1|TRBV20-1
TGCAGTGCAAAGACAGGGTTCGAGCAGTACTTC
CSAKTGFEQYF
>-|TRBJ1-3|-|TRBV5-4
TGTGCCAGCAGCTTGGCCCCAGGGTCCTCTGGAAACACCATATATTTT
CASSLAPGSSGNTIYF
>-|TRBJ1-1|-|TRBV6-5
TGTGCCAGCAGTTACTCGAACGCGGGCACTGAAGCTTTCTTT
CASSYSNAGTEAFF
>-|TRBJ2-5|-|TRBV3-1/TRBV3-2
TGTGCCAGCAGCCAAGGGAGCTCCCGAGGGACCCAGTACTTC
CASSQGSSRGTQYF
>-|TRBJ2-1|TRBD2|TRBV3-1/TRBV3-2
TGTGCCAGCAGCCAAGAGCGGACTAGCGGGAGGGGTGTTGAGCAGTTCTTC
CASSQERTSGRGVEQFF
>-|TRBJ1-3|TRBD1|TRBV11-2
TGTGCCAGCAGCTTGCAGGGGGCAACCTCTGGAAACACCATATATTTT
CASSLQGATSGNTIYF
>once|TRBJ1-5|-|TRBV6-5
TGTGCCAGCAGACGGGACACCGTTAAGCATTTT
CASRRDTVKHF
>few|TRBJ1-6|TRBD1|TRBV29-1
TGCAGCGTCCGGGACAGGGAAACTTCACCCCTCCACTTT
CSVRDRETSPLHF
>once|TRBJ2-1|-|TRBV9
TGTGCCAGCAGCTACGGGACTTCGGAGGAGGGTGAGCAGTTCTTC
CASSYGTSEEGEQFF
>-|TRBJ1-2|-|TRBV28
TGTGCCAGCAGTTCCTCATACGGGGGCTACACCTTC
CASSSSYGGYTF
>-|TRBJ2-5|-|TRBV5-6
TGTGCCAGCAGCTTGGAGCCTAGCGCAAAAACCCAGTACTTC
CASSLEPSAKTQYF
>-|TRBJ1-2|-|TRBV28
TGTGCCAGCAGCTCCCAACAGGAAGGCTACACCTTC
CASSSQQEGYTF
>-|TRBJ2-1|-|TRBV11-2
TGTGCCAGCAGCTTGGTAGTAAATGAGCAGTTCTTC
CASSLVVNEQFF
>-|TRBJ1-2|-|TRBV6-6
TGTGCCAGCAGTACCTTAGAGGGCCCCCGATACTATGGCTACACCTTC
CASSTLEGPRYYGYTF
>-|TRBJ2-1|-|TRBV7-9
TGTGCCAGCAGCTTAAACTGGTACAATGAGCAGTTCTTC
CASSLNWYNEQFF
>-|TRBJ2-1|-|TRBV28
TGTGCCAGCAGTCAGGCCCAAACGTTCTTC
CASSQAQTFF
>-|TRBJ2-7|TRBD1|TRBV19
TGTGCCAGTAGTATAACCGGGACAGGGACCTACGAGCAGTACTTC
CASSITGTGTYEQYF
>-|TRBJ1-5|TRBD1|TRBV2
TGTGCCAGCAGTCTGCGGACAGGGTCCAATCAGCCCCAGCATTTT
CASSLRTGSNQPQHF
>-|TRBJ2-2|TRBD2|TRBV5-1
TGCGCCAGCAGTAGCGGGAGTGGCGGGGAGCTGTTTTTT
CASSSGSGGELFF
>-|TRBJ1-1|TRBD1|TRBV28
TGTGCCAGCACCTCGGACAGGGGGATGGACACTGAAGCTTTCTTT
CASTSDRGMDTEAFF
>-|TRBJ1-2|TRBD1|TRBV25-1
TGTGCCAGCAGTGAACCGGGACAGATCTATGGCTACACCTTC
CASSEPGQIYGYTF
>-|TRBJ2-2|-|TRBV30
TGTGCCTGGAGACTAGACACCGGGGAGCTGTTTTTT
CAWRLDTGELFF
>-|TRBJ2-1|TRBD2|TRBV24-1
TGTGCCACCAGTGATTCCGACTTCGGACTAGCGGGAAATGAGCAGTTCTTC
CATSDSDFGLAGNEQFF
>few|TRBJ2-5|-|TRBV4-2
TGTGCCAGCAGCCAGGCGACAGGCCAAGAGACCCAGTACTTC
CASSQATGQETQYF
>once|TRBJ2-1|-|TRBV28
TGTGCCAGCAGGCCGGGACAACCTTACAATGAGCAGTTCTTC
CASRPGQPYNEQFF
>-|TRBJ1-1|-|TRBV9
TGTGCCAGCAGCGTTTGGGGGGTTATGAACACTGAAGCTTTCTTT
CASSVWGVMNTEAFF
>few|TRBJ2-1|TRBD1|TRBV5-5
TGTGCCAGCAGCCTATGGACAGGCCAGAGCTCCTACAATGAGCAGTTCTTC
CASSLWTGQSSYNEQFF
>once|TRBJ2-5|-|TRBV2
TGTGCCAGCAGTGACTCGGGGATTCAAGAGACCCAGTACTTC
CASSDSGIQETQYF
>-|TRBJ2-1|TRBD2|TRBV27
TGTGCCAGCAGTAGCCCAGGACTAGAGTACAATGAGCAGTTCTTC
CASSSPGLEYNEQFF
>-|TRBJ2-7|TRBD2|TRBV7-6
TGTGCCAGCAGCTACGTCCCGGGAGGATCGGGGGAGCAGTACTTC
CASSYVPGGSGEQYF
>few|TRBJ2-2|TRBD2|TRBV4-2
TGTGCCAGCAGCCAGGTGACTAGCGGGCCGGGCACCGGGGAGCTGTTTTTT
CASSQVTSGPGTGELFF
>-|TRBJ2-3|TRBD2|TRBV3-1/TRBV3-2
TGTGCCAGCAGCCAGGGACTAGCGGGCCTTCATACGCAGTATTTT
CASSQGLAGLHTQYF
>few|TRBJ2-7|-|TRBV27
TGTGCCAGCAGTTTATCGAACGGCTACGAGCAGTACTTC
CASSLSNGYEQYF
>-|TRBJ2-7|-|TRBV5-4
TGTGCCAGCAGCGCGGGCCCCTCGGAGCAGTACTTC
CASSAGPSEQYF